A single sample is the source of the 11 T cell receptor beta chains below, sequenced in a study of blood T cell repertoires in COVID-19. TCRdb's copy holds only in-frame clones and misses some; the assay was immunoSEQ multiplex PCR. The table has a few hundred thousand clones, under 90% seen once; the top ten hold about 3.4%. Sequenced sample: PBMCs or T cells enriched from blood (not recorded which). All receptors derive from a woman in her fifties or sixties who had recovered from COVID-19.

This chain links TRBV11-3 with TRBJ1-5, with D hard to call. CDR1 is SGHNT and CDR2 is YENEEA in the germline V gene. The CDR3 contains 12 residues. Trimming removed 3 bases at V and 5 bases at J, with 5 bases between. The CDR3 DNA reads as TGTGCCAGCAGCTTGGAGTATCAGCCCCAGCATTTT. The encoded protein is CASSLEYQPQHF.

V and J are TRBV7-2 and TRBJ2-2; the match to TRBD1 covers 7 bases. V lost 1 base to trimming and J lost 6 bases; unmatched junction nucleotides: 14. This CDR3 contains 18 residues. The germline CDR1 and CDR2 sequences are SGHTA and FQGNSA. CDR3: CASSLDAPVRGLSGELFF. The CDR3 DNA reads TGTGCCAGCAGCTTAGACGCCCCGGTTAGGGGGCTGTCCGGGGAGCTGTTTTTT.

V is TRBV9 and J is TRBJ1-3, with 11 bases identical to TRBD1. CDR3 length equals 17 residues. In germline, CDR1 is SGDLS, CDR2 YYNGEE. With 4 bases clipped from V and 4 bases from J, the junction kept 10 bases outside the gene matches. This CDR3 reads CASSRSGTGGAGNTIYF. The CDR3 DNA follows: TGTGCCAGCAGCCGTTCCGGGACAGGGGGAGCAGGAAACACCATATATTTT.

The rearrangement links TRBV2 to TRBJ1-5; 7 bases fit TRBD1. V lost 8 bases to trimming and J lost 7 bases; unmatched junction nucleotides: 11. Germline-derived CDR1 and CDR2 are SNHLY and FYNNEI. The CDR3 is 14 amino acids. The CDR3: CASGKDTGEQPQHF. The CDR3 coding sequence is TGTGCCAGCGGAAAAGATACAGGGGAGCAGCCCCAGCATTTT.

The V call is TRBV11-3, the J call TRBJ2-5; possible D gene TRBD2, 5 bases. Germline V gene sequence: CDR1 SGHNT, CDR2 YENEEA. V lost 4 bases and J lost 8, with 14 bases in between. This CDR3 comprises 13 residues. CDR3 nucleotides: TGTGCCAGCAGCTCCTTCGGGGATCCAACCCAGTACTTC. Its translation: CASSSFGDPTQYF.

This chain links TRBV9 with TRBJ2-2, with TRBD2 matching over 11 bases. This CDR3 region has 16 residues. Germline CDR1 is SGDLS and CDR2 is YYNGEE. The junction had 5 bases not matched to a gene; V was cut back by 4 bases and J by 3 bases. The CDR3 DNA reads TGTGCCAGCAGCACAGGACTAGCGGGTGACACCGGGGAGCTGTTTTTT. It codes for CASSTGLAGDTGELFF.

The chain links TRBV5-8 to TRBJ2-3; 10 bases fit TRBD1. CDR3 size: 13 residues. The germline V gene encodes CDR1 SGHTS and CDR2 YDEGEE. J was trimmed by 6 bases and V by 7 bases; bases with no gene match: 5. The CDR3 DNA follows: TGTGCCAGCGCGACAGGGGGCCCCGATACGCAGTATTTT. The encoded protein is CASATGGPDTQYF.

The CDR3 DNA reads TGTGCCAGCAGCTTAGGGGCGCTTGGCACTGAAGCTTTCTTT. Its translation is CASSLGALGTEAFF. This sequence joins TRBV7-2 and TRBJ1-1; D is undetermined. V was pared by 1 base and J by 4 bases, with 10 bases between. Germline assignment: CDR1 SGHTA and CDR2 FQGNSA. CDR3 length equals 14 residues.

This clone has only a few counts. This chain connects TRBV6-5 to TRBJ1-2; 8 positions agree with TRBD1. Germline V CDR1 and CDR2: MNHEY, SVGAGI. V trimming: 11 bases; J trimming: 2 bases; junction bases outside the gene matches: 1. The CDR3 has 11 residues. The chain's CDR3 is CAGQGNYGYTF. CDR3 sequence (DNA): TGTGCCGGACAGGGAAACTATGGCTACACCTTC.

This clone was observed a handful of times. V and J are TRBV7-2 and TRBJ1-1; no clear D. V lost 1 base to trimming and J lost 12 bases, with 12 bases between them. The CDR3 runs to 12 residues. The germline CDR1 and CDR2 sequences are SGHTA and FQGNSA. CDR3 sequence: CASSLVFGESFF. The CDR3 nucleotides are TGTGCCAGCAGCTTAGTGTTTGGGGAGTCTTTCTTT.

This chain links TRBV27 with TRBJ2-1; 12 positions agree with TRBD2. Germline CDR1 reads MNHEY; CDR2 reads SMNVEV (reference sequence). V trimming: 5 bases; J trimming: 3 bases; junction bases outside the gene matches: 8. CDR3 length: 17 amino acids. The CDR3 loop reads CASSVTSGRPYYNEQFF. The CDR3, as DNA: TGTGCCAGCAGTGTCACTAGCGGGAGGCCCTACTACAATGAGCAGTTCTTC.